The 28 T cell receptor beta chains presented below share a single source sample, sequenced in a study of cytomegalovirus exposure and HLA in healthy donors. The PCR made use of 60 Vbeta and 13 Jbeta primers. The protocol was immunoSEQ multiplex PCR, while the TCRdb copy is restricted to in-frame clones and leaves out a portion. The repertoire holds 65,000 or so clones, with 55% to 65% as singletons. Sequences were obtained from PBMCs. These TCRs come from a man aged 25 to 40 in good health and CMV-seronegative.

The V call is TRBV7-8, the J call TRBJ2-3, with TRBD2 matching over 11 bases. This CDR3 region has 15 residues. Trimming at V came to 6 bases and at J to 4 bases, leaving 6 bases not matched to a gene. The V gene's germline CDR1 is SGHVS and CDR2 FQNEAQ. The chain's CDR3 is CASSLIAGGPDTQYF. DNA for the CDR3: TGTGCCAGCAGTCTTATAGCGGGGGGGCCAGATACGCAGTATTTT.

The CDR3 sequence: CASSSPGGDTQYF. The CDR3 bases are TGTGCCAGCAGCTCCCCAGGGGGTGATACGCAGTATTTT. This chain joins TRBV5-4 and TRBJ2-3; TRBD1 matches 7 bases. Trimming removed 3 bases from V and 6 bases from J; junction bases left unmatched: 4. CDR1 is SGHNT and CDR2 is YYREEE in the germline V gene (reference sequence). The CDR3 is 13 residues long.

This clone was picked up a small number of times. Within the sample, other DNA sequences also encode this same CDR3. The J gene is TRBJ2-1, the V gene TRBV6-1; perhaps TRBD2 as D (6 bases). CDR3 length: 14 residues. Trimming took off 0 bases at V and 3 bases at J, with 6 bases between the two ends. The germline V gene encodes CDR1 MNHNS and CDR2 SASEGT. The CDR3 region has the DNA TGTGCCAGCAGTGAAGCGGGGGGCTACAATGAGCAGTTCTTC. Translation: CASSEAGGYNEQFF.

The J gene is TRBJ2-2, the V gene TRBV7-9; 9 bases match TRBD1. The CDR3 loop spans 16 amino acids. The V gene end was trimmed by 5 bases and the J gene end by 1 base; junction bases not matched to a gene: 5. CDR1 and CDR2 from the germline V gene are SEHNR and FQNEAQ (reference sequence). CDR3 in amino acids: CASSVDRGENTGELFF. The DNA of the CDR3 is TGTGCCAGCAGCGTAGACAGGGGGGAGAACACCGGGGAGCTGTTTTTT.

A single count supports this clone. The chain has TRBV5-1 and TRBJ1-5; D is possibly TRBD1 (6 bases). The V gene lost 4 bases and the J gene lost 5 bases, with 13 bases spanning the gap. The CDR3 length is 14 residues. CDR1 SGHRS and CDR2 YFSETQ come from the germline V gene. The CDR3 sequence is CASSVGAGDQPQHF. CDR3 nucleotides: TGCGCCAGCAGCGTTGGGGCAGGGGATCAGCCCCAGCATTTT.

This chain connects TRBV4-2 to TRBJ2-7, with 9 positions matching TRBD2. The CDR3 has 15 residues. J lost 12 bases, V lost 0 bases, and 12 bases had no gene match. Per germline, CDR1 LGHNA and CDR2 YNFKEQ. This CDR3 is CASSQDRGSGGPLYF. CDR3 sequence (DNA): TGTGCCAGCAGCCAAGATAGAGGTAGCGGGGGCCCCTTGTACTTC.

This clone was seen just once. The J gene is TRBJ2-2, the V gene TRBV30, with D maybe TRBD2 (5 bases). Germline loops: CDR1 GTSNPN, CDR2 SVGIG (reference sequence). Deletions cut 7 bases from V and 0 bases from J, with 12 bases between. The CDR3 covers 14 residues. The CDR3 DNA sequence: TGTGCCTTCCTGGAGCGGTCGAACACCGGGGAGCTGTTTTTT. Amino acid sequence: CAFLERSNTGELFF.

The chain carries TRBV7-9 and TRBJ1-1; TRBD1 is a possible D gene (6 bases). Trimming shortened V by 2 bases and J by 1 base, and 8 bases separated the two germline ends. The CDR3 is 14 residues long. The germline V gene has CDR1 SEHNR and CDR2 FQNEAQ (reference sequence). The CDR3 coding sequence is TGTGCCAGCAGCTTAATACAGGGGAACACTGAAGCTTTCTTT. This sequence encodes CASSLIQGNTEAFF.

The CDR3 here is CASSLELAGEGNEQFF. The CDR3 DNA reads TGTGCCAGCAGCTTGGAACTAGCGGGGGAGGGGAATGAGCAGTTCTTC. J is TRBJ2-1 and V is TRBV5-6; 11 nucleotides line up with TRBD2. Trimming cost V 0 bases and J 7 bases; bases outside gene matches: 6. The germline V gene has CDR1 SGHDT and CDR2 YYEEEE. This CDR3 is built from 16 residues.

CDR3 loop: CASSLGTGNSPLHF. The CDR3 nucleotides are TGTGCCAGCAGCTTGGGGACAGGGAATTCACCCCTCCACTTT. This rearrangement joins TRBV7-2 to TRBJ1-6; 9 nucleotides align to TRBD1. V shed 3 bases and J 7 bases; nucleotides not matched to a gene: 1. CDR3 size: 14 residues. Germline V gives CDR1 SGHTA, CDR2 FQGNSA.

CDR3 coding DNA: TGTGCCAGCTCACCCGGTAATAGCGGGAGCACCGGGGAGCTGTTTTTT. Protein: CASSPGNSGSTGELFF. V gene TRBV18 combines with J gene TRBJ2-2, with 9 nucleotides matching TRBD2. CDR3 length: 16 amino acids. J lost 4 bases, V lost 3 bases, and 6 bases had no gene match. Germline CDR1 and CDR2: KGHSH and LQKENI. The complete variable domain, with remaining parts taken from reference TRBV18 and TRBJ2-2, reads NAGVMQNPRHLVRRRGQEARLRCSPMKGHSHVYWYRQLPEEGLKFMVYLQKENIIDESGMPKERFSAEFPKEGPSILRIQQVVRGDSAAYFCASSPGNSGSTGELFFGEGSRLTVL.

The chain recombines TRBV7-9 with TRBJ2-5, with D possibly being TRBD2 (6 bases). The CDR3 loop spans 13 amino acids. Trimming cost V 5 bases and J 1 base, with 8 bases left between them. Germline CDR1 SEHNR, CDR2 FQNEAQ (reference sequence). CDR3: CASSPRGQETQYF. The CDR3 bases are TGTGCCAGCAGCCCGCGGGGCCAAGAGACCCAGTACTTC.

The genes are TRBV6-5 and TRBJ2-7; D is unclear. Looked up from germline, CDR1 is MNHEY and CDR2 is SVGAGI. CDR3 length equals 13 residues. With 0 bases removed from V and 6 bases from J, the gap between germline ends came to 9 bases. As DNA, the CDR3 is TGTGCCAGCAGTTACTCTAACTCTCCCGAGCAGTACTTC. The encoded protein is CASSYSNSPEQYF.

The chain employs TRBV7-2 and TRBJ1-2; possible D gene TRBD1, 6 bases. CDR1 and CDR2 (germline): SGHTA, FQGNSA. The CDR3 contains 14 residues. Trimming stripped 4 bases from V and 5 bases from J, with 14 bases between. DNA for the CDR3: TGTGCCAGCAGCTCCTCAGGGGCGGGTTATGGCTACACCTTC. Its translation is CASSSSGAGYGYTF.

The V call is TRBV25-1, the J call TRBJ2-7, with D possibly TRBD1 on 6 matching bases. The CDR3 contains 13 residues. Germline V gives CDR1 MGHDK, CDR2 SYGVNS. Trimming stripped 5 bases from V and 2 bases from J, with 10 bases between. The CDR3 DNA reads TGTGCCAGCAGTCTTGGACAGCCCTACGAGCAGTACTTC. Its protein is CASSLGQPYEQYF.

The chain is built from TRBV2 and TRBJ2-7, with unresolved D. Germline-derived CDR1 and CDR2 are SNHLY and FYNNEI. The CDR3 totals 12 residues. V was clipped by 10 bases and J by 0 bases, with 10 bases between them. The CDR3 nucleotides are TGTGCCACCCGAGGCACCTCCTACGAGCAGTACTTC. Protein product: CATRGTSYEQYF.

This clone was seen a few times. The V call is TRBV5-6, the J call TRBJ1-2; 9 bases match TRBD1. The CDR3 length is 15 residues. The V segment lost 1 base and the J segment 7 bases; nucleotides outside the gene matches: 8. In germline, CDR1 is SGHDT, CDR2 YYEEEE. As DNA, the CDR3 is TGTGCCAGCAGCTTGAGTAACAGGGGGCGTGGTGGCTACACCTTC. This encodes CASSLSNRGRGGYTF.

The CDR3, as DNA: TGTGCCAGTAGTAGCTGGGGTGGGAGTCGTGAAAAACTGTTTTTT. It is translated as CASSSWGGSREKLFF. This rearrangement joins TRBV19 to TRBJ1-4; no clear D gene. This CDR3 is built from 15 residues. In germline, CDR1 is LNHDA, CDR2 SQIVND (reference sequence). V lost 4 bases, J lost 7 bases, and 16 bases lay in between.

This chain's CDR3 is CASSSMTGNMYSPLHF. CDR3 nucleotide sequence: TGTGCCAGCAGTTCCATGACAGGGAATATGTATTCACCCCTCCACTTT. The chain uses TRBV6-5 and TRBJ1-6; 7 nucleotides align to TRBD1. CDR1 is MNHEY, CDR2 SVGAGI, per germline. CDR3 size: 16 residues. J gave up 8 bases and V 4 bases, and 11 bases lay outside the gene matches.

This clone was recorded a few times. CDR3 protein: CASSFRGDTNYGYTF. The CDR3 DNA sequence: TGCGCCAGCAGCTTTCGGGGGGACACTAACTATGGCTACACCTTC. This sequence joins TRBV5-1 and TRBJ1-2; a possible D gene is TRBD1 (6 bases). With 2 bases removed from V and 0 bases from J, the gap between germline ends came to 11 bases. CDR1 and CDR2 (germline): SGHRS, YFSETQ. The CDR3 sequence is 15 residues long.

Points on this clone: The junction and the germline gene differ at one end; a read error may be behind it. The CDR3 reads CASSNTDYTEQFF. The DNA of the CDR3 is TGTGCCAGCAGCAATACGGACTACACTGAGCAGTTCTTC. V gene TRBV9 combines with J gene TRBJ2-1; D is perhaps TRBD2 (6 bases). Germline assignment: CDR1 SGDLS and CDR2 YYNGEE. The CDR3 runs to 13 residues.

The chain combines TRBV25-1 with TRBJ1-6; 9 positions agree with TRBD1. The CDR3 extends over 14 amino acids. Germline loops: CDR1 MGHDK, CDR2 SYGVNS. The V gene end was trimmed by 6 bases and the J gene end by 5 bases; junction bases not matched to a gene: 2. CDR3 nucleotides: TGTGCCAGCAGGCGACAGGGGGATAATTCACCCCTCCACTTT. It specifies CASRRQGDNSPLHF.

In its sample, this clone was seen a few times. V usage is TRBV10-2 and J usage is TRBJ2-1, with 13 bases fitting TRBD2. This CDR3 is 16 amino acids long. The V segment lost 6 bases and the J segment 9 bases; nucleotides outside the gene matches: 11. The germline CDR1 and CDR2 sequences are WSHSY and SAAADI. The CDR3 bases are TGCGCCAGCAGCCGCGGGACTAGCGGGGAAGGGGGTGAGCAGTTCTTC. Translated, it gives CASSRGTSGEGGEQFF.

This chain links TRBV18 with TRBJ1-2; TRBD1 agrees at 11 bases. Germline values: CDR1 KGHSH, CDR2 LQKENI. This CDR3 has 15 residues. The V gene end was trimmed by 6 bases and the J gene end by 3 bases; junction bases not matched to a gene: 6. The CDR3 loop is CASSPGQGADYGYTF. The CDR3 DNA follows: TGTGCCAGCTCGCCAGGACAGGGGGCGGACTATGGCTACACCTTC. Full variable domain (rest looked up from reference TRBV18 and TRBJ1-2): NAGVMQNPRHLVRRRGQEARLRCSPMKGHSHVYWYRQLPEEGLKFMVYLQKENIIDESGMPKERFSAEFPKEGPSILRIQQVVRGDSAAYFCASSPGQGADYGYTFGSGTRLTVV.

The chain couples TRBV11-2 to TRBJ2-3, with 9 bases matching TRBD2. This CDR3 region has 16 residues. Trimming removed 1 base from V and 2 bases from J; junction bases left unmatched: 4. Per germline, CDR1 SGHAT and CDR2 FQNNGV. This CDR3 reads CASSLGLAVITDTQYF. In DNA form, the CDR3 reads TGTGCCAGCAGCTTAGGACTAGCGGTCATCACAGATACGCAGTATTTT.

The chain joins TRBV18 to TRBJ2-7; D gene uncertain. CDR3 size: 14 residues. The V end lost 2 bases, the J end lost 9 bases, and 17 bases lay between the germline ends. Per germline, CDR1 KGHSH and CDR2 LQKENI. The chain's CDR3 is CASSPSENGIGQYF. The CDR3 DNA is TGTGCCAGCTCACCATCGGAGAACGGTATCGGGCAGTACTTC.

The V gene is TRBV18, the J gene TRBJ2-1, with TRBD2 as a possible D gene (5 bases). Per the germline V gene, CDR1 is KGHSH and CDR2 is LQKENI. The CDR3 loop spans 12 amino acids. Trimming took 3 bases from V and 10 from J, leaving 10 bases between them. The CDR3 loop reads CASSPTSREQFF. The CDR3 DNA is TGTGCCAGCTCACCCACTAGTAGAGAGCAGTTCTTC.

The CDR3 spells CASGLWTGQETQETQYF. The CDR3 DNA is TGTGCTAGTGGTTTGTGGACGGGACAGGAAACCCAAGAGACCCAGTACTTC. The rearrangement joins TRBV12-5 to TRBJ2-5; 8 nucleotides align to TRBD1. V shed 2 bases, J shed 1 base, and the junction held 9 bases outside the gene matches. This CDR3 has 17 amino acids. Germline lookup yields CDR1 LGHNT and CDR2 FRNRAP.